The present entry profiles one T cell receptor (beta chain) with its context. Because the CDR3 is missing its conserved closing phenylalanine or tryptophan, this is likely a read error. TCR beta CDR3 regions were amplified from RNA transcripts. TCR CDR3 regions were first amplified by RT-PCR with HTBI primers. TCRdb reprocessed the multiplex PCR reads via MiXCR and lists one record per CDR3 protein. The table has around 720,000 distinct CDR3 sequences, roughly a third seen once. These data belong to a study of T cells in Graves' hyperthyroidism and ophthalmopathy. Study-level information: Upon initial diagnosis and before any treatment, peripheral blood was collected.

The V gene's germline CDR1 is ENHRY and CDR2 SYGVKD. The CDR3 sequence is 13 residues long. The ends lost 10 bases at V and 5 bases at J; junction bases unmatched: 6. The chain uses TRBV10-3 and TRBJ2-2, with 8 positions matching TRBD1. This clonotype originated in a woman aged 40-49 years with Graves' hyperthyroidism. The sequencing input was blood. In nucleotides, the CDR3 is TGTGCCAGCCGGACAGGGAGAACCGGGGAGCTGTTTCTT. Translating it yields CASRTGRTGELFL.